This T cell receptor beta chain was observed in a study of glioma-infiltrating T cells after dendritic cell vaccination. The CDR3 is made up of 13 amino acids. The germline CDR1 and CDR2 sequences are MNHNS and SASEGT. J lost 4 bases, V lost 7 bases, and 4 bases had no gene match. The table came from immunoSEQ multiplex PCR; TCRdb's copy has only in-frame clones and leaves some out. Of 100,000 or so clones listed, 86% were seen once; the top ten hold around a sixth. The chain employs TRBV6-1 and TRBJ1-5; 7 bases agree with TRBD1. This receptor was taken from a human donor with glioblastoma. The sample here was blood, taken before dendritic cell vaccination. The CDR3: CASILQGNQPQHF. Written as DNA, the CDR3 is TGTGCCAGCATTCTACAGGGGAATCAGCCCCAGCATTTT.